This T cell receptor beta chain was sequenced during a study of radiotherapy plus CTLA-4 blockade in lung cancer. Across the whole study: About a sixth of enrolled patients responded objectively, and about 30% had disease control.

Clones were read by immunoSEQ multiplex PCR, and TCRdb kept only the in-frame ones, dropping some. Seen here are about 78,000 clones, about 88% observed once, and the top ten hold around 0.8%. The study gave focal radiation plus ipilimumab CTLA-4 blockade to patients with chemo-refractory metastatic non-small-cell lung cancer. The CDR3 contains 15 residues. CDR1 and CDR2 from the germline V gene are SGDLS and YYNGEE. The ends lost 4 bases at V and 9 bases at J; junction bases unmatched: 6. The sample here was peripheral blood, taken from a patient treated with radiotherapy plus ipilimumab. The chain employs TRBV9 and TRBJ2-1; 14 nucleotides match TRBD2. This clonotype was obtained from a human donor with non-small cell lung cancer who had stable disease on radiotherapy plus ipilimumab. DNA for the CDR3: TGTGCCAGCAGCCCCTCTGGACTAGCGGGGGGTGAGCAGTTCTTC. Its translation: CASSPSGLAGGEQFF.